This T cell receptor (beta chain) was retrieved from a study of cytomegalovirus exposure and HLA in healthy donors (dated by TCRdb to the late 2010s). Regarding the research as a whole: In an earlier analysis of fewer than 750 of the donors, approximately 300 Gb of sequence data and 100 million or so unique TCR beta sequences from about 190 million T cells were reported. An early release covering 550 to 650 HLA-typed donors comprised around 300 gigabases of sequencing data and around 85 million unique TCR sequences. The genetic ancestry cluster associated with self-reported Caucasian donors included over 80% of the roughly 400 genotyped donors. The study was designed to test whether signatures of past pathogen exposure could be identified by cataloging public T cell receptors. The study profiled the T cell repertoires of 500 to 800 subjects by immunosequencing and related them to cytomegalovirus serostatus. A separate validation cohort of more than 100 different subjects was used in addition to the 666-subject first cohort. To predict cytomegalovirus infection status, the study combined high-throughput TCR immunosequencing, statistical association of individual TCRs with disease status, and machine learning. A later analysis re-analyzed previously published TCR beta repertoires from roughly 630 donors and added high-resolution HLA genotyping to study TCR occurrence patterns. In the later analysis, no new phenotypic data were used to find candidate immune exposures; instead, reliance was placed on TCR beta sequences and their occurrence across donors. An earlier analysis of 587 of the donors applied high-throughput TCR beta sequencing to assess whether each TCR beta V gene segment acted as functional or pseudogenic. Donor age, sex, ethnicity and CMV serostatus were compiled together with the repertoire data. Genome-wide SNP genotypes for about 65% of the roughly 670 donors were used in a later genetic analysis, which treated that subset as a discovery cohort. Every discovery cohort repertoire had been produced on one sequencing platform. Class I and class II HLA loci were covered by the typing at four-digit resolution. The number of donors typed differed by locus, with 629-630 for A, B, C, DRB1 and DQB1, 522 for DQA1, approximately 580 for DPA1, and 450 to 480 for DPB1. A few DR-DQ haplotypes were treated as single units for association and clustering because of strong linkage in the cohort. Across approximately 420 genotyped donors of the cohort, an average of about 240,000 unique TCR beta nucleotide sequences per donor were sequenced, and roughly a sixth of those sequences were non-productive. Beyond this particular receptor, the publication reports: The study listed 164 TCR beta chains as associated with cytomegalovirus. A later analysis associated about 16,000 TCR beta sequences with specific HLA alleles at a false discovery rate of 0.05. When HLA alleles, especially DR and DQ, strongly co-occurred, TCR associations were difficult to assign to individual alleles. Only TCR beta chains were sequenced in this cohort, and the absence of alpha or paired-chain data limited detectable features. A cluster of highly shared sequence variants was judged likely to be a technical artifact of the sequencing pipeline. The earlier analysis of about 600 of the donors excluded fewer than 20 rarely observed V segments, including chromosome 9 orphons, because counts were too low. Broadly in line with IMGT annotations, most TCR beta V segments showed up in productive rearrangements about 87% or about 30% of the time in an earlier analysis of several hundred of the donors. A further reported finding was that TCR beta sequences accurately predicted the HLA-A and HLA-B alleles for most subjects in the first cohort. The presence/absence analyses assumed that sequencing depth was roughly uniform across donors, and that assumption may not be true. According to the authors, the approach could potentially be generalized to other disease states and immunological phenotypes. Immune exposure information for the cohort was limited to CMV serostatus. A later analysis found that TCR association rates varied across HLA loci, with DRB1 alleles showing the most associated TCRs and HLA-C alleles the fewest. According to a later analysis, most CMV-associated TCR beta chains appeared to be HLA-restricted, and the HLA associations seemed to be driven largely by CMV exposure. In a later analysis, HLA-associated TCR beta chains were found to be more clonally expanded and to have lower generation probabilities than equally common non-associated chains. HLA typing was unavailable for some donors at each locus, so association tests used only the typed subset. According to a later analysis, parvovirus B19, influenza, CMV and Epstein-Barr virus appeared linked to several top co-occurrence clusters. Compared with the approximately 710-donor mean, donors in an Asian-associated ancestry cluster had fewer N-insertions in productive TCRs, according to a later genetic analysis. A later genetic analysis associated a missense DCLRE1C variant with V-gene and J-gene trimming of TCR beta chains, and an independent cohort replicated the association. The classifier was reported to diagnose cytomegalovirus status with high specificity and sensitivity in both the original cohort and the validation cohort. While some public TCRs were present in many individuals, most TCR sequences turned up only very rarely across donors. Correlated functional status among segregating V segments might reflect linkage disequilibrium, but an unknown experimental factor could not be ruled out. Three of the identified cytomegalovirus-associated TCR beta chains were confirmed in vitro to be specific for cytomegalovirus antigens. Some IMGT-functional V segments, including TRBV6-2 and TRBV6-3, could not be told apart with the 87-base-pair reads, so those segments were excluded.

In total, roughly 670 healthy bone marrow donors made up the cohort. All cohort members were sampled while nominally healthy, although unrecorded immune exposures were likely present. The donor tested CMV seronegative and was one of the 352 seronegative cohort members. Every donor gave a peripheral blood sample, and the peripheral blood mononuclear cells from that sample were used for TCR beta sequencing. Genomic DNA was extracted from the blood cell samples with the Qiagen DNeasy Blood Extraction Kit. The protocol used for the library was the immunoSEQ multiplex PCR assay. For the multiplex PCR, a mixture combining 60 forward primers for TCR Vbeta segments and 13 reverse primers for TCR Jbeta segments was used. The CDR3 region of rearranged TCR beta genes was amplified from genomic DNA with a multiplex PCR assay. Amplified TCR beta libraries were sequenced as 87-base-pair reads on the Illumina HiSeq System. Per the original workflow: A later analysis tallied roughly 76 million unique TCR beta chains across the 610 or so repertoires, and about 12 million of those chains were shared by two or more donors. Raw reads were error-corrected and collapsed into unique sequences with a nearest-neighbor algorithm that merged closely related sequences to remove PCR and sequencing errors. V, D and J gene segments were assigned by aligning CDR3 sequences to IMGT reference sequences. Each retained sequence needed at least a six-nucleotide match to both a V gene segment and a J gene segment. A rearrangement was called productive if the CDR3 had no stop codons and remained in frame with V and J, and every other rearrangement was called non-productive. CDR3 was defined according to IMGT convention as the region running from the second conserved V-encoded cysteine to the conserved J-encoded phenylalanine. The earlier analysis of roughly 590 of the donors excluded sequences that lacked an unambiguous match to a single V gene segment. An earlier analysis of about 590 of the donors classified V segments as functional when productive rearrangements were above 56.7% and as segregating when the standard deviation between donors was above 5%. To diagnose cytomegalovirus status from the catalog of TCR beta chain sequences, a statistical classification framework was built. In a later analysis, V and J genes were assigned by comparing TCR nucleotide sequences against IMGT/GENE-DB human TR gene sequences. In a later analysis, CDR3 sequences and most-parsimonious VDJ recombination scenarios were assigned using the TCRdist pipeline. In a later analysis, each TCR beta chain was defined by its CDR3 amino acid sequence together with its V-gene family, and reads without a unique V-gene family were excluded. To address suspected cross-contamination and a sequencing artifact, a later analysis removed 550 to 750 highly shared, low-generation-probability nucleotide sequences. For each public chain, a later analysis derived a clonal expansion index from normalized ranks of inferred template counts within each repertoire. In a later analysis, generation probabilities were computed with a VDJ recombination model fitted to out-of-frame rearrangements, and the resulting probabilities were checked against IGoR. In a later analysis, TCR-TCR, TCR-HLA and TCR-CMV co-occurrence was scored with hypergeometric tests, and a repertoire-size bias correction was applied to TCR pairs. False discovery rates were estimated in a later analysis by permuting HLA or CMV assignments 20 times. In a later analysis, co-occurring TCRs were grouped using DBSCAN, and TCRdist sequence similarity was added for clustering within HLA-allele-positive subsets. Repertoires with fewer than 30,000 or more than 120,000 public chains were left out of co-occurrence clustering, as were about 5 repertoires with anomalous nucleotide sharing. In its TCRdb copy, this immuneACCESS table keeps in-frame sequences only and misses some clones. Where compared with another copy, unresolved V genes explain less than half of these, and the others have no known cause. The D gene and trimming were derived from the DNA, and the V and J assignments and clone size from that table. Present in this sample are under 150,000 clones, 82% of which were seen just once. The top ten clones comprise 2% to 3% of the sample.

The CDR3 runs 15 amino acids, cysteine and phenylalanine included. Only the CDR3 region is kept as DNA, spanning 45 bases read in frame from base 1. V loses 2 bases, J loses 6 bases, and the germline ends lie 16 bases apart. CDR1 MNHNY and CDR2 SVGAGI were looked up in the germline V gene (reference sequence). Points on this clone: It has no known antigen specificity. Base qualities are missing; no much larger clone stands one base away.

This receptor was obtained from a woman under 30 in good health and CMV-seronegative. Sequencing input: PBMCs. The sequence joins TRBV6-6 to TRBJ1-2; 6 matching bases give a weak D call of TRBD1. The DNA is TGTGCCAGCAGTTACGCGGGGGGCGCGTCTGATGGCTACACCTTC. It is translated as CASSYAGGASDGYTF.